The next 24 T cell receptor beta chains were all read from a single sample in a study of cytomegalovirus exposure and HLA in healthy donors. This PCR relied on a set of 60 Vbeta primers and 13 Jbeta primers. Repertoires were generated with immunoSEQ multiplex PCR, while TCRdb's copy carries only in-frame clones and drops some. The sample lists fewer than 200,000 clones; about 82% were seen once. The sequencing sample was made of PBMCs. These receptors were obtained from a woman aged 18-29 years in good health and CMV-seronegative.

This clone has a single count. CDR3 in amino acids: CASSLQGSNEKLFF. In nucleotides, the CDR3 is TGCGCCAGCAGCTTACAGGGCTCAAATGAAAAACTGTTTTTT. The chain links TRBV5-1 to TRBJ1-4, with D maybe TRBD1 (6 bases). Germline lookup yields CDR1 SGHRS and CDR2 YFSETQ. The germline V and J ends were trimmed by 2 bases and 5 bases, with 10 bases remaining between them. CDR3 size: 14 residues.

This clone appeared once. This rearrangement joins TRBV5-1 to TRBJ2-1, with 7 positions matching TRBD1. The CDR3 consists of 14 residues. The V and J ends lost 7 bases and 3 bases, in that order; junction bases with no gene match: 7. The germline V gene has CDR1 SGHRS and CDR2 YFSETQ. CDR3 protein: CASAGTDFYNEQFF. In nucleotides, the CDR3 is TGCGCCAGCGCTGGGACAGACTTCTACAATGAGCAGTTCTTC. Based on the CDR3 plus reference TRBV5-1 and TRBJ2-1, the full variable domain is KAGVTQTPRYLIKTRGQQVTLSCSPISGHRSVSWYQQTPGQGLQFLFEYFSETQRNKGNFPGRFSGRQFSNSRSEMNVSTLELGDSALYLCASAGTDFYNEQFFGPGTRLTVL.

Details on this clone: Its ends do not fully match the called genes, so a read error is possible. The chain couples TRBV7-9 to TRBJ2-2, with 7 positions matching TRBD2. CDR1 is SEHNR, CDR2 FQNEAQ, per germline (reference sequence). There are 17 residues in the CDR3. CDR3 in DNA: TGTTCCAGCAGCTTTCTACGGGCTAGCGGCATAACCGGGGAGCTGTTTTTT. Its protein product is CSSSFLRASGITGELFF.

The V and J genes are TRBV5-1 and TRBJ2-5, with 8 nucleotides matching TRBD1. The J call is doubtful: the DNA matches TRBJ2-7 better. The CDR3 runs to 16 residues. The germline V gene encodes CDR1 SGHRS and CDR2 YFSETQ. CDR3 amino acids: CASSWVGDRGSYEQYF. CDR3 in DNA: TGCGCCAGCAGCTGGGTAGGCGACAGGGGTTCCTACGAGCAGTACTTC.

The chain recombines TRBV10-3 with TRBJ1-1; 7 bases agree with TRBD1. The CDR3 extends over 14 amino acids. Germline V CDR1 and CDR2: ENHRY, SYGVKD. The J segment lost 2 bases and the V segment lost 2 bases, leaving 2 bases of the junction unmatched. The DNA of the CDR3 is TGTGCCATCAGTGAGGAGGGGGCAAACACTGAAGCTTTCTTT. Protein product: CAISEEGANTEAFF.

CDR3: CASSLGTSSEETQYF. CDR3 coding DNA: TGTGCCAGCAGCTTAGGGACTAGCTCTGAAGAGACCCAGTACTTC. This chain connects TRBV7-9 to TRBJ2-5; 8 positions match TRBD2. The CDR3 runs to 15 residues. After removal of 1 base from V and 3 bases from J, the junction contained 4 bases not matched to a gene. The germline gives CDR1 SEHNR, CDR2 FQNEAQ (reference sequence).

This clone was picked up a small number of times. The chain recombines TRBV9 with TRBJ2-7; TRBD2 might be the D (5 bases). This CDR3 spans 11 amino acids. The germline CDR1 and CDR2 sequences are SGDLS and YYNGEE. Trimming removed 3 bases from V and 7 bases from J, with 8 bases in between. CDR3 protein: CASSAGWEQYF. DNA for the CDR3: TGTGCCAGCAGCGCGGGGTGGGAGCAGTACTTC. Supplemented by reference TRBV9 and TRBJ2-7, the full variable domain reads DSGVTQTPKHLITATGQRVTLRCSPRSGDLSVYWYQQSLDQGLQFLIQYYNGEERAKGNILERFSAQQFPDLHSELNLSSLELGDSALYFCASSAGWEQYFGPGTRLTVT.

The genes are TRBV14 and TRBJ2-1; 7 nucleotides agree with TRBD2. Trimming took 2 bases from V and 5 from J; bases not matched to a gene: 15. The CDR3 loop spans 18 amino acids. Germline-derived CDR1 and CDR2 are SGHDN and FVKESK. In DNA form, the CDR3 reads TGTGCCAGCAGCCAAACCCTAGATCGGGGAGCGGGAAACAATGAGCAGTTCTTC. Protein product: CASSQTLDRGAGNNEQFF.

V usage is TRBV4-3 and J usage is TRBJ1-3; D is unresolved. This CDR3 has 16 amino acids. Germline CDR1 LGHNA, CDR2 YSLEER. The ends were cut back, 0 bases at V and 1 base at J, with 10 bases in the middle. This CDR3 is CASSQDAGGSGNTIYF. In nucleotides, the CDR3 is TGCGCCAGCAGCCAAGATGCAGGAGGGTCTGGAAACACCATATATTTT.

V usage is TRBV7-9 and J usage is TRBJ2-1; 9 bases align to TRBD1. Looked up from germline, CDR1 is SEHNR and CDR2 is FQNEAQ (reference sequence). The CDR3 length is 14 residues. V gave up 7 bases and J gave up 10 bases; unmatched junction bases: 11. In DNA form, the CDR3 reads TGTGCCAGCACCGGGACAGGGAACGCCTGGGAGCAGTTCTTC. It codes for CASTGTGNAWEQFF.

The V call is TRBV11-2, the J call TRBJ2-5; 13 bases line up with TRBD2. This CDR3 has 16 residues. Germline V gene data show CDR1 as SGHAT and CDR2 as FQNNGV. The J segment lost 5 bases and the V segment lost 5 bases, leaving 8 bases of the junction unmatched. The CDR3 DNA reads TGTGCCAGCAGCGCGCCGGGACTAGCGGGACGGGAGACCCAGTACTTC. It translates to CASSAPGLAGRETQYF.

The chain links TRBV21-1 to TRBJ1-5; the table assigns TRBD1, which was not confirmed against the DNA. TRBV21-1 is a known pseudogene. CDR3 length: 16 amino acids. The CDR3 coding sequence is TGTGCCAGCAGCAAACTTGGGACACCGAACAATCAGCCCCAGCATTTT. Its translation: CASSKLGTPNNQPQHF.

This chain connects TRBV5-6 to TRBJ1-2, with D possibly matching TRBD1 (5 bases). Germline V gene sequence: CDR1 SGHDT, CDR2 YYEEEE. This CDR3 region has 18 residues. V lost 2 bases and J lost 6, with 26 bases in between. CDR3 nucleotides: TGTGCCAGCAGCTTTCGGACATTTTATACAGATGTACGTCATGGCTACACCTTC. This gives the protein CASSFRTFYTDVRHGYTF.

This clone was recorded only once. The chain links TRBV7-8 to TRBJ2-3; weak D call: TRBD2 (5 bases). The CDR3 totals 14 residues. CDR1 is SGHVS and CDR2 is FQNEAQ in the germline V gene. The V end was cut by 8 bases, the J end by 2 bases, with 14 bases between. CDR3: CASARRKDTDTQYF. For the CDR3, the DNA is TGTGCCAGCGCCCGGAGGAAAGACACAGATACGCAGTATTTT. Together with reference TRBV7-8 and TRBJ2-3, the CDR3 gives the full variable domain: GAGVSQSPRYKVAKRGQDVALRCDPISGHVSLFWYQQALGQGPEFLTYFQNEAQLDKSGLPSDRFFAERPEGSVSTLKIQRTQQEDSAVYLCASARRKDTDTQYFGPGTRLTVL.

The chain recombines TRBV6-5 with TRBJ2-7; 7 positions agree with TRBD1. V lost 6 bases to trimming and J lost 1 base; unmatched junction nucleotides: 9. The CDR3 runs 15 residues. The V gene's germline CDR1 is MNHEY and CDR2 SVGAGI. This chain's CDR3 is CASSYRSDRSYEQYF. CDR3 bases: TGTGCCAGCAGCTACCGGTCGGACAGGTCCTACGAGCAGTACTTC.

Remarks on this clone: No DNA is shown, since the ends of the CDR3 on it are uncertain; the CDR3 is the one TCRdb lists. This chain connects TRBV11-2 to TRBJ2-7; the table names TRBD1, a call not compared with the DNA. The germline V gene has CDR1 SGHAT and CDR2 FQNNGV. The CDR3 spans 16 residues, counting both ends. The CDR3: CASSLLRARVGYEQYF.

The rearrangement links TRBV2 to TRBJ2-3; tentatively, D is TRBD1 (8 bases). Trimming cost V 6 bases and J 4 bases, with 14 bases left between them. The CDR3 runs 14 residues. Germline-derived CDR1 and CDR2 are SNHLY and FYNNEI. CDR3 protein: CASSGQGGADTQYF. In DNA, the CDR3 is TGTGCCAGCAGCGGACAGGGAGGGGCAGATACGCAGTATTTT.

The rearrangement uses TRBV27 and TRBJ1-5; D is ambiguous. This CDR3 is 14 amino acids long. Deletions cut 0 bases from V and 7 bases from J, with 10 bases between. Germline V gene sequence: CDR1 MNHEY, CDR2 SMNVEV (reference sequence). CDR3 amino acids: CASSLSAAEQPQHF. The DNA for the CDR3 is TGTGCCAGCAGTTTATCGGCAGCGGAACAGCCCCAGCATTTT.

This clone was counted between two and nine times. V is TRBV19 and J is TRBJ2-1; D remains unclear. Germline assignment: CDR1 LNHDA and CDR2 SQIVND (reference sequence). The CDR3 runs to 15 residues. The V end was cut by 4 bases, the J end by 1 base, with 11 bases between. The CDR3 spells CASSRQALSYNEQFF. CDR3 in DNA: TGTGCCAGTAGTAGGCAGGCCCTATCCTACAATGAGCAGTTCTTC.

This chain connects TRBV5-1 to TRBJ2-5; 8 bases line up with TRBD2. Germline trimming cut 4 bases from V and 4 bases from J; bases unmatched to any gene: 9. There are 15 residues in the CDR3. Germline values: CDR1 SGHRS, CDR2 YFSETQ. The CDR3 loop reads CASSPQAGATETQYF. The CDR3 bases are TGCGCCAGCAGCCCTCAAGCGGGAGCTACAGAGACCCAGTACTTC.

The chain combines TRBV7-8 with TRBJ1-5, with D possibly TRBD1 on 5 matching bases. The CDR3 has 15 residues. Looked up from germline, CDR1 is SGHVS and CDR2 is FQNEAQ. The V end lost 2 bases, the J end lost 0 bases, and 8 bases lay between the germline ends. CDR3 sequence (DNA): TGTGCCAGCAGCTTAATGACAGATAGCAATCAGCCCCAGCATTTT. Its protein is CASSLMTDSNQPQHF.

This chain connects TRBV5-4 to TRBJ2-5; 7 bases align to TRBD1. The CDR3 loop spans 14 amino acids. The V gene's germline CDR1 is SGHNT and CDR2 YYREEE (reference sequence). After removal of 4 bases from V and 3 bases from J, the junction contained 6 bases not matched to a gene. In nucleotides, the CDR3 is TGTGCCAGCAGCCCTAGGGGACAGAAAGAGACCCAGTACTTC. Translating gives CASSPRGQKETQYF.

This chain joins TRBV7-8 and TRBJ2-7; the D gene is possibly TRBD2 (6 bases). The CDR3 totals 14 residues. Trimming stripped 1 base from V and 4 bases from J, with 11 bases between. Germline V gene sequence: CDR1 SGHVS, CDR2 FQNEAQ. CDR3 residues: CASSLDAGGYEQYF. DNA for the CDR3: TGTGCCAGCAGCTTAGACGCTGGGGGGTACGAGCAGTACTTC.

The chain uses TRBV27 and TRBJ1-1; TRBD1 is a possible D gene (6 bases). Trimming removed 2 bases from V and 0 bases from J, with 10 bases in between. The CDR3 totals 15 residues. Looked up from germline, CDR1 is MNHEY and CDR2 is SMNVEV (reference sequence). The CDR3 nucleotides are TGTGCCAGCAGTTTAGGTCCAGGGGTGAACACTGAAGCTTTCTTT. Translating it yields CASSLGPGVNTEAFF.